This T cell receptor (beta chain) was sequenced in a study of OX40 agonist ivuxolimab in advanced cancers. Turning to the study itself: Ivuxolimab, an antibody acting as an agonist of OX40 (CD134), was used to treat patients.

Study-level points and caveats: With doses of 0.1 to 3.0 mg/kg, CD4+ and CD8+ blood T cells had undergone clonal expansion by week 6.

A word on this clone: Its cognate antigen is unknown.

Individuals having autoimmune disease history or systemic immunosuppression were not enrolled. Baseline, cycle 4 day 1, and cycle 7 day 1 were the blood sampling points. Trimming left V 5 bases short and J 4 bases short, with 17 bases between. The CDR3 covers 15 residues. CDR1 SGHTA and CDR2 FQGNSA come from the germline V gene. Only in-frame clones appear in the TCRdb table, and some are missing; sequencing was by immunoSEQ multiplex PCR. The profile shows about 39,000 clones, more than 85% of them singletons. This sequence was found in an adult with an advanced solid tumor such as melanoma, head and neck, liver or kidney cancer. The chain recombines TRBV7-2 with TRBJ2-5; D is possibly TRBD2 (5 bases). The specimen was CD4+ or CD8+ T cells sorted from blood, collected in a trial of the OX40 agonist ivuxolimab. CDR3 bases: TGTGCCAGCAGCGAACCCTCAGCTAGCCCAGAGACCCAGTACTTC. Translation gives CASSEPSASPETQYF. Looking up the rest from reference TRBV7-2 and TRBJ2-5 gives the full variable domain: GAGVSQSPSNKVTEKGKDVELRCDPISGHTALYWYRQSLGQGLEFLIYFQGNSAPDKSGLPSDRFSAERTGGSVSTLTIQRTQQEDSAVYLCASSEPSASPETQYFGPGTRLLVL.